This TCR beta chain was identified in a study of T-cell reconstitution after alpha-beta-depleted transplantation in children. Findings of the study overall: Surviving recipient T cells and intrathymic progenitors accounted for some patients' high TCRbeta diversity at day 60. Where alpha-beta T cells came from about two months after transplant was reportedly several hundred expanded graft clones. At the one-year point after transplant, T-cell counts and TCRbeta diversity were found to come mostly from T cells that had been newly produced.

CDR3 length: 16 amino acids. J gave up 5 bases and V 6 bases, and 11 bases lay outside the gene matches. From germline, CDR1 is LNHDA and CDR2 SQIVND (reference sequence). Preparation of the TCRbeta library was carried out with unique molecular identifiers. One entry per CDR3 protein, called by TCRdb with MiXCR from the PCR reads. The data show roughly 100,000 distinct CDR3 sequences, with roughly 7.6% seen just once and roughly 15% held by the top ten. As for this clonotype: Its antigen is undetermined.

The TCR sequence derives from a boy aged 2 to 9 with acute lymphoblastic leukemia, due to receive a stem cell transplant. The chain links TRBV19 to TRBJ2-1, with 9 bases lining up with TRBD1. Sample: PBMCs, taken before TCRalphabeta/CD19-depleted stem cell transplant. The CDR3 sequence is CASRDPWGQGNNEQFF. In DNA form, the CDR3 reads TGTGCCAGTAGGGATCCCTGGGGACAGGGAAACAATGAGCAGTTCTTC.